The TCR beta chain described here comes from a study of cytomegalovirus exposure and HLA in healthy donors. Study-level findings and limits: For presence/absence analyses, sequencing depth was assumed to be roughly uniform across donors. Some public TCRs appeared in many individuals, while most sequences were rare.

PCR employed 60 Vbeta and 13 Jbeta primers. Some clones are missing from TCRdb's copy, which holds only in-frame ones; the method was immunoSEQ multiplex PCR. Here the sample spans over 85,000 clones, about four fifths being singletons. About this clone itself: Antigen unknown.

Per the germline V gene, CDR1 is LNHNV and CDR2 is YYDKDF (reference sequence). This CDR3 spans 14 amino acids. The ends were cut back, 8 bases at V and 1 base at J, with 13 bases in the middle. This sequence joins TRBV15 and TRBJ2-3; possibly TRBD2 for D (5 bases). This sequence was found in a woman aged 55-70 years in good health and CMV-seropositive. The source material was PBMCs. The CDR3 spells CATSEGSRTDTQYF. CDR3 in DNA: TGTGCCACCTCTGAGGGTTCTCGCACAGATACGCAGTATTTT.